This T cell receptor (beta chain) was documented in a study of blood T cell repertoires in COVID-19. Turning to the study itself: The samples span acute and convalescent COVID-19 from the United States, Italy and Spain. In each case, the material was cDNA or gDNA derived from T cells, B-cell-depleted T cells, or PBMCs.

As originally analysed: For nucleated cells, counts were estimated from reference gene primer amplification. This table comes from immunoSEQ multiplex PCR, and its TCRdb copy is limited to in-frame clones, with some not included. V, J and clone size are taken as reported in that table, and D and trimming were inferred from the DNA itself. The table has tens of thousands of clones, about nine tenths seen once; the top ten hold around 9.4%. This CDR3 contains 15 residues. The ends lost 2 bases at V and 4 bases at J; junction bases unmatched: 8. In germline, CDR1 is SGHNT, CDR2 YYREEE (reference sequence).

The chain couples TRBV5-4 to TRBJ1-2; TRBD1 matches at 7 bases. The source is a human donor in a cohort sampled during active COVID-19. Sequencing was done on a sample of peripheral blood. CDR3 in amino acids: CASSLDRASSYGYTF. CDR3 in DNA: TGTGCCAGCAGCTTAGACAGGGCTAGTAGCTATGGCTACACCTTC. Using reference TRBV5-4 and TRBJ1-2 for the parts outside the CDR3, the full variable domain is ETGVTQSPTHLIKTRGQQVTLRCSSQSGHNTVSWYQQALGQGPQFIFQYYREEENGRGNFPPRFSGLQFPNYSSELNVNALELDDSALYLCASSLDRASSYGYTFGSGTRLTVV.